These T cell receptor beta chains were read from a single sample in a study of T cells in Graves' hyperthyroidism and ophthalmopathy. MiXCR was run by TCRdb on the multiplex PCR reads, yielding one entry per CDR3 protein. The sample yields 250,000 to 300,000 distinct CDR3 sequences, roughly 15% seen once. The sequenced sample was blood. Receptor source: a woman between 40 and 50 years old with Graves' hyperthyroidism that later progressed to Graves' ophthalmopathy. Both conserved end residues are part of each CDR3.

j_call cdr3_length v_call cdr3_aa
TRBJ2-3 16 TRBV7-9 CASSSMVAGPTDTQYF
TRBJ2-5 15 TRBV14 CASSLGLVNQETQYF
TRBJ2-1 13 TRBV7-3 CASSLAGDNEQFF
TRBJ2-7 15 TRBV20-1 CSARGDRGFSYEQYF
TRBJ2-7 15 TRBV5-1 CASRVGSGDTYEQYF
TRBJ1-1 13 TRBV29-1 CSVRGQGHNEAFF
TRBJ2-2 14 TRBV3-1 CASSKGGTAGELFF
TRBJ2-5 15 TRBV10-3 CAISAWQGVEETQYF
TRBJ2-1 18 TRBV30 CAWNPTLSVESSYNEQFF
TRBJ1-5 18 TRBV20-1 CSARGLVFFGGSNQPQHF
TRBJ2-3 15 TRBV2 CASSESGSSTDTQYF
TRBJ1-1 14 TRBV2 CASRVDGENTEAFF
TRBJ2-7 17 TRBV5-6 CASSSKRTGGSSYEQYF
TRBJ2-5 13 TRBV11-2 CASSFSGQETQYF